This TCR beta chain came from a study of draining lymph node invasion in breast cancer (dated by TCRdb to 2020 to 2021). Regarding the research as a whole: Nodal metastasis was diagnosed by histology and cytokeratin immunohistochemistry, and confirmation was obtained by EpCAM/CD45 flow cytometry. A separate targeted assay used bulk TCR-beta CDR3 sequencing to compare sorted memory regulatory T cells with memory conventional CD4 T cells across breast cancer tissues. From each patient, matched non-invaded and tumor-invaded tumor-draining lymph nodes and the primary tumor were collected, and both Treg and Tconv subsets were profiled. In the separate targeted TCR sequencing, lymph nodes from roughly five patients were covered, and primary tumors were sequenced for three of those patients.

Comments on this clonotype: Its antigen remains undetermined. No per-base quality is available; no much larger clone lies one base away.

Memory conventional CD4 T cells were sorted as CD4+ CD45RA- CD25- cells. Whether a tumor-draining lymph node counted as invaded or non-invaded depended on the presence or absence of metastatic tumor cells. T cells were pre-enriched with a Miltenyi Pan T Cell isolation kit before staining and sorting. Immunohistochemistry for estrogen receptor, progesterone receptor, HER2 and Ki-67 was used to characterize the primary tumors. Within a few hours after surgery, the fresh surgical tissue was processed by cutting it into small fragments. The tissue fragments were digested enzymatically for roughly 20 minutes with Liberase TL plus DNase and were then passed through a 40-micrometer strainer. After DAPI live/dead staining, cells were sorted on a BD FACS Aria II at about 96-99% purity. Sorted cells were lysed in TCL buffer, and RNA was purified using a Norgen Single Cell RNA purification kit that included DNase treatment.

Results and caveats for the whole study, not just this receptor: Within each tissue, roughly 12-25% of Treg TCRs were also found among Tconvs, a result interpreted as suggesting peripheral Treg induction. The tumor top-100 clone tracking analysis could be carried out in only a couple of patients. In the targeted TCR-seq data, Tregs appeared to be more clonally expanded than Tconvs in all tissues, and lower diversity was found for both subsets in tumor than in lymph nodes. TCRs shared between the Treg and Tconv subsets were viewed as suggestive of, but not proof of, a common clonal origin. Some clones from the top 100 tumor clones were found in both invaded and non-invaded nodes, which suggests recirculation between the tumor and the draining nodes. The data could not determine whether Treg conversion took place in a particular organ or whether converted Tregs recirculated between nodes and tumor.

The receptor library was made with bulk RNA-seq. TCRdb names Illumina HiSeq 2500 as the instrument used. On the authors' methods: CDR3 sequences in the separate targeted TCR-seq dataset were extracted from raw reads and quantified using MiXCR version 2.1.5 with default parameters. TCR-beta clones in the separate targeted TCR-seq dataset were defined according to the combination of V gene, J gene and CDR3 sequence. In the separate targeted TCR-seq dataset, clones with fewer than three counts were first removed, after which only the 90% most strongly expressed clones per sample were kept. For each tissue in the separate targeted TCR-seq dataset, Treg-Tconv overlap was calculated by dividing the number of shared clones by the total number of Treg clones and multiplying by 100. Through fastp at Q25 and MiXCR, TCRdb rebuilt clones from the public reads, retaining in-frame beta chains. Under each unique CDR3 protein, matching rows form one entry showing the most common genes and DNA. The V and J calls were determined by TCRdb, not by the authors. This sample holds 2,000 to 3,000 distinct CDR3 sequences; around 83% were observed only once. The ten largest clones represent 1.5% to 2% of the sample.

Taken from the germline V gene, the CDR1 and CDR2 loops are SGHRS and YFSETQ. From its cysteine to its phenylalanine, the CDR3 spans 14 amino acids. The kept DNA is CDR3 alone, 42 bases in frame from the first base. V is pared back by 7 bases and J by 0 bases, with 12 bases lying between the germline termini. The TCR was taken from a female donor with luminal breast cancer. This sequence uses TRBV5-1 and TRBJ2-3; 6 matching bases give a weak D call of TRBD1. Sequenced input: sorted memory CD4+ effector T cells from a lymph node. Reading the label with the study, this specimen's cell subset or site is: CD45RA-negative sorted CD4+ T cells (memory Tconv or effector/memory Treg). The nucleotides read TGCGCCAGCTGTGGACAGATTAGCACAGATACGCAGTATTTT. The encoded protein is CASCGQISTDTQYF. The CDR3 plus the reference TRBV5-1 and TRBJ2-3 genes for the other parts give the full variable domain: KAGVTQTPRYLIKTRGQQVTLSCSPISGHRSVSWYQQTPGQGLQFLFEYFSETQRNKGNFPGRFSGRQFSNSRSEMNVSTLELGDSALYLCASCGQISTDTQYFGPGTRLTVL.